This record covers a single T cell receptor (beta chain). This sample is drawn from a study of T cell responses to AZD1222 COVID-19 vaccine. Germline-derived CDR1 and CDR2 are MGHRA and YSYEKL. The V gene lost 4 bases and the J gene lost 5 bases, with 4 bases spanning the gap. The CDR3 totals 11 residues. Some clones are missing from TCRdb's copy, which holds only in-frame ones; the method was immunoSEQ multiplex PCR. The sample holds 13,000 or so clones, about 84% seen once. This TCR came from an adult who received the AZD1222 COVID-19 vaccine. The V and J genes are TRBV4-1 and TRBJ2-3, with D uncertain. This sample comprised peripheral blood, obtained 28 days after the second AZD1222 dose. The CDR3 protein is CASSPGDTQYF. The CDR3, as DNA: TGCGCCAGCAGCCCTGGAGATACGCAGTATTTT.